A selection of T cell receptor beta chains follows, all from one sample in a study of radiotherapy plus CTLA-4 blockade in lung cancer. Assay: immunoSEQ multiplex PCR; the TCRdb copy retains only in-frame clones and omits some. Of 35,000 or so clones detected, around 83% appear once; the ten largest clones hold about 6%. This specimen was peripheral blood, taken from a patient treated with radiotherapy plus ipilimumab. These receptors were collected from a human donor with non-small cell lung cancer who had stable disease on radiotherapy plus ipilimumab. Each CDR3 is given with its conserved first and last residue.

TRBV9 CASSVDDKRENTGELFF
TRBV11-2 CASSLARSYNSPLHF
TRBV5-8 CASSLGQGASYGYTF
TRBV28 CATRGVVLTQYF
TRBV10-3 CAISGKTRTGAEAFF
TRBV10-3 CAISVTESYEQYF
TRBV27 CASSQGLAGGLDTQYF
TRBV14 CASSQDLGWNSPLHF
TRBV28 CASSFRRTLNTEAFF
TRBV11-1 CASSLALEYEQYF
TRBV5-1 CASSSAGSYEQCF
TRBV15 CATSSWTGVSYEQYF
TRBV7-2 CASSSVGGRATRNEQFF
TRBV5-1 CASRSAGGDTYEQYF
TRBV27 CASSLSKGEIGYGYTF
TRBV27 CASSRRGDSRVYNEQFF